This is a list of T cell receptor beta chains from one sample in a study of control samples from healthy donors and cancer patients. Data came from immunoSEQ multiplex PCR; TCRdb stores just in-frame clones and leaves some out. The data contain over 100,000 clones, approximately 90% of them seen just once; the ten biggest clones take up 4% to 5.5%. What was sequenced was blood. The source of these receptors is a human donor in good health. The donor label of this sample is uncertain. CDR3s include the opening cysteine and the closing phenylalanine or tryptophan. A D gene is named only where the DNA matches it firmly. Size values are once, few and many counts, or a class for expanded clones, and some rows have none.

V	J	D	size	DNA	CDR3
TRBV30	TRBJ1-3	NA	NA	TGTGCCTGGAGTGTAGTCAGCTTCTACTCTGGAAACACCATATATTTT	CAWSVVSFYSGNTIYF
TRBV11-2	TRBJ2-3	NA	few	TGTGCCAGCAGCCAGGGGACTATACAGTACTTT	CASSQGTIQYF
TRBV9	TRBJ2-3	NA	NA	TGTGCCAGCAGCGTAGGGTCCGGGGCGGGCGATACGCAGTATTTT	CASSVGSGAGDTQYF
TRBV11-2	TRBJ1-3	NA	few	TGTGCCAGCAGCTTAACTCAGACGGTCTCTGGAAACACCATATATTTT	CASSLTQTVSGNTIYF
TRBV27	TRBJ2-6	NA	NA	TGTGCCAGCAGCCCAATCTCTGGGGCCAACGTCCTGACTTTC	CASSPISGANVLTF
TRBV5-1	TRBJ2-2	NA	NA	TGCGCCAGCAGCTTGGATACTGCTCAGAACACCGGGGAGCTGTTTTTT	CASSLDTAQNTGELFF
TRBV27	TRBJ1-5	NA	once	TGTGCCTCTCGCCAGCCCCAGCATTTT	CASRQPQHF
TRBV5-6	TRBJ2-6	NA	NA	TGTGCCAGCAGCTTTGGGCCCTCTGGGGCCAACGTCCTGACTTTC	CASSFGPSGANVLTF
TRBV19	TRBJ2-1	TRBD1	NA	TGTGCCAGTAGTGCTTCCGGGACAGGTCGCAATGAGCAGTTCTTC	CASSASGTGRNEQFF
TRBV9	TRBJ1-6	NA	NA	TGTGCCAGCAGCGGACCCTCGGCACCAAGTAATTCACCCCTCCACTTT	CASSGPSAPSNSPLHF
TRBV6-5	TRBJ1-6	TRBD1	NA	TGTGCCAGCACCCGGACAGGCTCCTATAATTCACCCCTCCACTTT	CASTRTGSYNSPLHF
TRBV5-1	TRBJ2-2	NA	NA	TGCGCCAGCAGCTTGGACGGCAGGGGAAGGGAGCTGTTTTTT	CASSLDGRGRELFF
TRBV5-1	TRBJ1-1	NA	NA	TGCGCCAGCAGCTTGGAACAAAACACTGAAGCTTTCTTT	CASSLEQNTEAFF
TRBV25-1	TRBJ1-6	TRBD1	NA	TGTGCCAGCAACAGGAAGACAGGGGGAGATGGTAATTCACCCCTCCACTTT	CASNRKTGGDGNSPLHF
TRBV27	TRBJ1-3	TRBD1	NA	TGTGCCAGCAGTTTATCCCCCAACAGGGGCTACTCTGGAAACACCATATATTTT	CASSLSPNRGYSGNTIYF
TRBV7-7	TRBJ2-5	NA	NA	TGTGCCAGCAGCTTGGCGGGGTATGGGACCCAGTACTTC	CASSLAGYGTQYF
TRBV4-2	TRBJ2-1	TRBD2	NA	TGTGCCAGCAGCCAAGAACTTGGACTAGCGGGTCACAGCTCCTACAATGAGCAGTTCTTC	CASSQELGLAGHSSYNEQFF
TRBV3-1/TRBV3-2	TRBJ2-1	NA	NA	TGTGCCAGCAGCCAAGAAGGGGGGCACCACAATGAGCAGTTCTTC	CASSQEGGHHNEQFF
TRBV5-1	TRBJ2-7	NA	NA	TGCGCCAGCAGCTTGAAGGTTGGGGGTGGGGAAGAGCAGTACTTC	CASSLKVGGGEEQYF
TRBV9	TRBJ1-2	NA	once	TGTGCCAGCAGCGCGCAGGATTTCTATGGCTACACCTTC	CASSAQDFYGYTF
TRBV21-1	TRBJ1-3	NA	NA	TGTGCCAGCAGCAAAGGTTCAGGGACTGGAAACACCATATATTTT	CASSKGSGTGNTIYF
TRBV27	TRBJ2-7	NA	NA	TGTGCCAGCAGCTGGGACCGCCACTACGAGCAGTACTTC	CASSWDRHYEQYF
TRBV18	TRBJ1-4	NA	NA	TGTGCCAGCTCACCAGCGAGGGGTGGGCTTAGTGAAAAACTGTTTTTT	CASSPARGGLSEKLFF
TRBV2	TRBJ2-1	TRBD2	NA	TGTGCCAGCAGATCCGGGACTAGCGGGGCCTCCTACAATGAGCAGTTCTTC	CASRSGTSGASYNEQFF
TRBV7-9	TRBJ2-1	NA	NA	TGTGCCAGCAGCTCCAACGACTACAATGAGCAGTTCTTC	CASSSNDYNEQFF
TRBV24-1	TRBJ2-1	NA	NA	TGTGCCACCGGCGCCCAGGGGATATCCTACAATGAGCAGTTCTTC	CATGAQGISYNEQFF
TRBV9	TRBJ1-4	NA	NA	TGTGCCAGCAGCCCATCACCAAATGAAAAACTGTTTTTT	CASSPSPNEKLFF
TRBV24-1	TRBJ2-3	NA	NA	TGTGCCACCAGTGATTACCGGACAGCCATCACAGATACGCAGTATTTT	CATSDYRTAITDTQYF
TRBV7-3	TRBJ2-2	NA	NA	TGTGCCAGCAGCCCCCAACAGAACGGGGAGCTGTTTTTT	CASSPQQNGELFF
TRBV24-1	TRBJ2-7	NA	NA	TGTGCCACCCGAGGGCCAGGGCAGGGCGAGCAGTACTTC	CATRGPGQGEQYF
TRBV9	TRBJ1-6	TRBD1	NA	TGTGCCAGCAGCGTCCGACAGGGTGATTCACCCCTCCACTTT	CASSVRQGDSPLHF
TRBV2	TRBJ1-6	TRBD1	NA	TGTGCCAGCGGGGCTGACAGGGATTCACCCCTCCACTTT	CASGADRDSPLHF
TRBV10-3	TRBJ2-1	TRBD2	NA	TGTGCCATCAGTGAGTCGCAGGGGACTAGCGGGGACTATGAGCAGTTCTTC	CAISESQGTSGDYEQFF
TRBV15	TRBJ1-1	NA	NA	TGTGCCACCAGCAGAGTTCGGGGTGTCACTGAAGCTTTCTTT	CATSRVRGVTEAFF
TRBV25-1	TRBJ1-2	NA	NA	TGTGCCACCGGGGGGGAACAGGGCTATGGCTACACCTTC	CATGGEQGYGYTF
TRBV5-1	TRBJ1-6	NA	once	TGCGCCAGCAGCGACTCGACAGATAATTCACCCCTCCACTTT	CASSDSTDNSPLHF
TRBV5-4	TRBJ1-1	TRBD1	NA	TGTGCCAGCAGCTTGAGTGGACAGGGCCACGCAGAAGCTTTCTTT	CASSLSGQGHAEAFF
TRBV18	TRBJ1-1	TRBD1	NA	TGTGCCAGCTCAGAGAATGACAGGGTAAACACTGAAGCTTTCTTT	CASSENDRVNTEAFF
TRBV10-3	TRBJ1-4	TRBD1	NA	TGTGCCATCAGTGAAACAGGGGGTAACGAAAAACTGTTTTTT	CAISETGGNEKLFF
TRBV18	TRBJ1-1	NA	NA	TGTGCCAGCTCACCAGGGGGACCTGGGCCAATGTACACTGAAGCTTTCTTT	CASSPGGPGPMYTEAFF
TRBV19	TRBJ2-5	NA	NA	TGTGCCAGTAGTGCCGGGACTTCCGTGTTTTTGGGGGAGACCCAGTACTTC	CASSAGTSVFLGETQYF
TRBV5-1	TRBJ2-3	NA	NA	TGCGCCAGCAGCTTGGCCGGACCTCGCACAGATACGCAGTATTTT	CASSLAGPRTDTQYF
TRBV18	TRBJ1-2	TRBD1	NA	TGTGCCAGCTCATCGACAGGGACCTATGGCTACACCTTC	CASSSTGTYGYTF
TRBV5-5	TRBJ2-1	NA	NA	TGTGCCAGCAGCTCCATCCACAATGAGCAGTTCTTC	CASSSIHNEQFF
TRBV7-9	TRBJ2-2	TRBD1	NA	TGTGCCAGCGACCGTGGACAGGGGGAGGTCGGGGAGCTGTTTTTT	CASDRGQGEVGELFF
TRBV7-8	TRBJ1-5	NA	once	TGTGCCAGCAGCTTAGCTAGAAATCAGCCCCAGCATTTT	CASSLARNQPQHF
TRBV2	TRBJ2-5	NA	NA	TGTGCCAGCAGCCGAACCCCAGGGCTTTCGGAGACCCAGTACTTC	CASSRTPGLSETQYF
TRBV5-1	TRBJ1-3	NA	NA	TGCGCCAGCAGCTTGGCCAAGATTTCGGACACCATATATTTT	CASSLAKISDTIYF
TRBV6-5	TRBJ1-1	NA	once	TGTGCCAGCAGTTTCGGACAGTTGAACACTGAAGCTTTCTTT	CASSFGQLNTEAFF
TRBV6-5	TRBJ2-1	TRBD1	NA	TGTGCCAGCAGTAACCCTCCGGGACAGGGTGTCTTC	CASSNPPGQGVF
TRBV6-5	TRBJ2-2	NA	NA	TGTGCCAGCAGTTACAGGGAGAACACCGGGGAGCTGTTTTTT	CASSYRENTGELFF